This T cell receptor (beta chain) appears in the sequencing data of a study of T cell responses to AZD1222 COVID-19 vaccine. Study conclusions and caveats: Just a handful of people given AZD1222 tested seropositive at baseline. In the spike-specific TCR repertoire, nearly half reportedly target unmutated variant regions.

V dropped 0 bases and J dropped 6 bases, with 7 bases sitting between them. This CDR3 region has 13 residues. The germline V gene has CDR1 LGHDT and CDR2 YNNKEL (reference sequence). With regard to this clone: Its target is not known.

Produced via immunoSEQ multiplex PCR; TCRdb's table is partial and in-frame only. The sample includes under 150,000 clones, more than 85% of them seen just once. The sample was peripheral blood, taken on day 0 of MenACWY control vaccination. The origin of this receptor is an adult in good health. The rearrangement joins TRBV3-1 (or the pseudogene TRBV3-2) to TRBJ2-3; D remains unclear. CDR3 in amino acids: CASSQDRRDTQYF. In DNA form, the CDR3 reads TGTGCCAGCAGCCAAGATAGGCGGGATACGCAGTATTTT.